This TCR beta chain is drawn from a study of beta chain features in type 1 diabetes. Study-wide results and limits: The similarity of naive, central memory and Treg TCRB repertoires appeared greater among patients than among healthy donors. Cells that show high TCR expression could be over-represented by cDNA sequencing. A PCR bias possibly favoring shorter templates would apply equally to patients and controls.

This clone came up many times. Its antigen is not identified. J gave up 9 bases and V 3 bases, and 4 bases lay outside the gene matches. The CDR3 has 12 residues. The germline CDR1 and CDR2 sequences are PRHDT and FYEKMQ (reference sequence). Investigators reverse transcribed all isolated RNA, so they sequenced expressed TCRB transcripts. The repertoire was sequenced with immunoSEQ multiplex PCR; TCRdb's copy has only in-frame clones and lacks some. The sample lists approximately 250,000 clones; roughly 13% were seen once. The sequence was collected from a woman in her thirties or forties in good health. The specimen sequenced was naive CD4+ T cells from blood. The J gene is TRBJ2-5, the V gene TRBV13; 7 bases are shared with TRBD2. In DNA form, the CDR3 reads TGTGCCAGCAGCTTCGGCGCGGGGGCCCAGTACTTC. Amino acid sequence: CASSFGAGAQYF.